The source of this T cell receptor (beta chain) is a study of cytomegalovirus exposure and HLA in healthy donors. General study points: A few of the chains that were CMV-associated were confirmed in vitro to be specific for CMV antigens.

Points on this clone: Antigen specificity is unknown.

The CDR3 totals 15 residues. Trimming left V 1 base short and J 4 bases short, with 12 bases between. The germline V gene encodes CDR1 SEHNR and CDR2 FQNEAQ (reference sequence). The PCR made use of 60 Vbeta and 13 Jbeta primers. The repertoire was sequenced with immunoSEQ multiplex PCR; TCRdb's copy has only in-frame clones and lacks some. The sample lists 250,000 to 350,000 clones; 75% to 90% were seen once. At collection, donors were nominally healthy, but unrecorded immune exposures were probable. The receptor's source is a man in his forties in good health and CMV-seropositive. The sequencing sample was made of PBMCs. The chain combines TRBV7-9 with TRBJ2-3, with a possible D match to TRBD2 (5 bases). Here the CDR3 reads CASSLEEGLADTQYF. The CDR3 nucleotides read TGTGCCAGCAGCTTAGAAGAGGGTTTGGCAGATACGCAGTATTTT.